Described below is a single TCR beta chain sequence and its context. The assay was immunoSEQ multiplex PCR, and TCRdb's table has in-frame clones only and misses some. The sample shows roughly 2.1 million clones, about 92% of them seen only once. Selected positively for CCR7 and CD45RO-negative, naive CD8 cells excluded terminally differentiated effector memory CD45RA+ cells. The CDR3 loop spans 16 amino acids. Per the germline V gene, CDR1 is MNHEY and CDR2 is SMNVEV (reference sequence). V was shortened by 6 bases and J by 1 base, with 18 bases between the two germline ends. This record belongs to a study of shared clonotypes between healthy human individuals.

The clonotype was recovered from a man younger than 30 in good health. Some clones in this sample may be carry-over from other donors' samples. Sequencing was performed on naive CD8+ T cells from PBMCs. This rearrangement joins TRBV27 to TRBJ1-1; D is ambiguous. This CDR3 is CASRVGRGGKNTEAFF. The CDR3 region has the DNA TGTGCCAGCAGAGTTGGTCGAGGTGGGAAGAACACTGAAGCTTTCTTT.